These 31 T cell receptor beta chains share one sample of origin, sequenced in a study of siplizumab effects on memory and regulatory T cells. TCRdb's copy holds only in-frame clones and misses some; the assay was immunoSEQ multiplex PCR. The sample has approximately 100,000 clones, roughly 92% seen once. Sequencing was carried out using Tregs sorted from blood. Every receptor here comes from a human donor in good health.

The V gene is TRBV11-2, the J gene TRBJ2-1; D is possibly TRBD1 (6 bases). The V and J ends lost 1 base and 15 bases respectively, with 13 bases between them. CDR1 is SGHAT and CDR2 is FQNNGV in the germline V gene. The CDR3 is 12 residues long. The CDR3 nucleotides read TGTGCCAGCAGCTTAGGACTATGGGGGCCGTTCTTC. It is translated as CASSLGLWGPFF.

The CDR3 nucleotides read TGTGCCAGCAGGGGGGCGGGCGCCTACGAGCAGTACTTC. Its protein product is CASRGAGAYEQYF. The rearrangement uses TRBV2 and TRBJ2-7, with D possibly TRBD1 on 6 matching bases. Germline loops: CDR1 SNHLY, CDR2 FYNNEI. The CDR3 is made up of 13 amino acids. The V end was cut by 6 bases, the J end by 2 bases, with 11 bases between.

The chain uses TRBV7-6 and TRBJ2-3; D is perhaps TRBD2 (5 bases). Germline V gives CDR1 SGHVS, CDR2 FNYEAQ. The length of the CDR3 is 15 residues. Trimming left V 1 base short and J 0 bases short, with 8 bases between. DNA for the CDR3: TGTGCCAGCAGCTTAGTGGGCGGGAGCACAGATACGCAGTATTTT. Its translation: CASSLVGGSTDTQYF.

The chain is built from TRBV6-5 and TRBJ1-1, with TRBD1 identical over 7 bases. The V gene end was trimmed by 6 bases and the J gene end by 0 bases; junction bases not matched to a gene: 7. CDR3 size: 15 residues. CDR1 and CDR2 from the germline V gene are MNHEY and SVGAGI. The CDR3 sequence is CASRRDSLMNTEAFF. The CDR3 DNA follows: TGTGCCAGCAGGAGGGACAGCCTCATGAACACTGAAGCTTTCTTT.

The count of this clone is one. The CDR3 spells CASSFRAPPYEQYF. Here the CDR3 DNA reads TGTGCCAGCAGTTTTCGGGCGCCCCCCTACGAGCAGTACTTC. V is TRBV27 and J is TRBJ2-7; no definite D call. Germline CDR1 and CDR2: MNHEY and SMNVEV (reference sequence). The CDR3 consists of 14 residues. V was clipped by 3 bases and J by 2 bases, with 11 bases between them.

This clone came up once. V gene TRBV27 combines with J gene TRBJ2-2, with D unresolved. The length of the CDR3 is 14 residues. Germline-derived CDR1 and CDR2 are MNHEY and SMNVEV (reference sequence). V lost 5 bases, J lost 5 bases, and 12 bases lay in between. Written as DNA, the CDR3 is TGTGCCAGCAGTCGATCCTTAAAGACCGGGGAGCTGTTTTTT. It yields the protein CASSRSLKTGELFF.

This chain connects TRBV28 to TRBJ2-5, with D possibly matching TRBD2 (5 bases). Germline V lookup: CDR1 MDHEN, CDR2 SYDVKM. The germline V and J ends were trimmed by 3 bases and 2 bases, with 19 bases remaining between them. CDR3 length: 17 residues. DNA of the CDR3: TGTGCCAGCAGTTTTTTAGGCTTAACTCGGAGGCAAGAGACCCAGTACTTC. Protein sequence: CASSFLGLTRRQETQYF.

The rearrangement joins TRBV5-6 to TRBJ2-7, with TRBD2 matching 7 bases. CDR3 length equals 13 residues. Germline V gene data show CDR1 as SGHDT and CDR2 as YYEEEE. Here the CDR3 DNA reads TGTAACCTTGTTTGCGGGGGAGGCGACGAGCAGTACTTC. Protein sequence: CNLVCGGGDEQYF.

CDR3 sequence: CASSFRTGIRDTQYF. The CDR3 bases are TGTGCCAGCAGTTTCCGAACGGGGATTAGGGATACGCAGTATTTT. This chain joins TRBV5-4 and TRBJ2-3; possible D gene TRBD2, 5 bases. Germline lookup yields CDR1 SGHNT and CDR2 YYREEE (reference sequence). The V end was cut by 5 bases, the J end by 6 bases, with 19 bases between. This CDR3 has 15 residues.

This chain connects TRBV19 to TRBJ2-3, with 7 bases fitting TRBD1. The CDR3 is made up of 14 amino acids. Germline CDR1 reads LNHDA; CDR2 reads SQIVND (reference sequence). With 5 bases clipped from V and 3 bases from J, the junction kept 5 bases outside the gene matches. The CDR3 DNA reads as TGTGCCAGTAGTGAGAGGGGGCTTACAGATACGCAGTATTTT. Residues: CASSERGLTDTQYF.

The chain has TRBV9 and TRBJ2-1; 10 nucleotides match TRBD2. The CDR3 runs 16 residues. J lost 5 bases, V lost 4 bases, and 9 bases had no gene match. In germline, CDR1 is SGDLS, CDR2 YYNGEE. CDR3 sequence (DNA): TGTGCCAGCAGCTTCCGACTAGCGGGCCTAAACAATGAGCAGTTCTTC. Translating it yields CASSFRLAGLNNEQFF.

The chain employs TRBV6-5 and TRBJ2-1; D might be TRBD1 or TRBD2, each matching 5 bases. The ends were cut back, 9 bases at V and 5 bases at J, with 14 bases in the middle. The germline gives CDR1 MNHEY, CDR2 SVGAGI. The CDR3 is made up of 13 amino acids. The CDR3 region has the DNA TGTGCCAGTTCCCGGGGACGGCACAATGAGCAGTTCTTC. Its protein product is CASSRGRHNEQFF.

This sequence joins TRBV28 and TRBJ2-7; 8 positions match TRBD2. Germline trimming cut 1 base from V and 2 bases from J; bases unmatched to any gene: 4. CDR3 length: 15 amino acids. CDR1 is MDHEN, CDR2 SYDVKM, per germline. In nucleotides, the CDR3 is TGTGCCAGCAGTTTATTTCCGGGAGGGCCCTACGAGCAGTACTTC. Encoded protein: CASSLFPGGPYEQYF.

This clone was picked up one time. The V call is TRBV30, the J call TRBJ1-1, with 8 bases that match TRBD1. V lost 1 base and J lost 7; bases outside the gene matches: 5. The germline V gene has CDR1 GTSNPN and CDR2 SVGIG (reference sequence). The CDR3 loop spans 13 amino acids. The CDR3 is CAWSAGGAGEAFF. CDR3 in DNA: TGTGCCTGGAGTGCAGGGGGCGCCGGTGAAGCTTTCTTT.

The V gene is TRBV5-1, the J gene TRBJ2-2; D is possibly TRBD1 or TRBD2 (5 bases each). This CDR3 region has 18 residues. The germline V and J ends were trimmed by 5 bases and 0 bases, with 20 bases remaining between them. CDR1 and CDR2 from the germline V gene are SGHRS and YFSETQ. Here the CDR3 reads CASSSRRQRLTNTGELFF. CDR3 in DNA: TGCGCCAGCAGTAGCAGGAGACAGAGACTAACGAACACCGGGGAGCTGTTTTTT.

The chain is built from TRBV2 and TRBJ2-2; 8 bases are shared with TRBD1. The germline CDR1 and CDR2 sequences are SNHLY and FYNNEI. This CDR3 has 14 residues. Trimming removed 5 bases from V and 10 bases from J; junction bases left unmatched: 9. CDR3 bases: TGTGCCAGCAGTCCCCGGACAGGGCGGGCGGAGCTGTTTTTT. Amino acids: CASSPRTGRAELFF.

The rearrangement joins TRBV7-2 to TRBJ1-5, with 9 positions matching TRBD1. CDR3 length equals 16 residues. V was pared by 4 bases and J by 6 bases, with 10 bases of the junction left unmatched. From germline, CDR1 is SGHTA and CDR2 FQGNSA. The CDR3 nucleotides read TGTGCCAGCAGCTCATCACCGGGACAGGGACGTCAGCCCCAGCATTTT. This sequence encodes CASSSSPGQGRQPQHF. The full variable domain, with the rest looked up from reference TRBV7-2 and TRBJ1-5, is GAGVSQSPSNKVTEKGKDVELRCDPISGHTALYWYRQSLGQGLEFLIYFQGNSAPDKSGLPSDRFSAERTGGSVSTLTIQRTQQEDSAVYLCASSSSPGQGRQPQHFGDGTRLSIL.

The chain couples TRBV28 to TRBJ2-3, with 9 nucleotides matching TRBD2. Germline loops: CDR1 MDHEN, CDR2 SYDVKM. CDR3 length equals 15 residues. V shed 2 bases and J 4 bases; nucleotides not matched to a gene: 4. DNA for the CDR3: TGTGCCAGCAGTTTAGGCGGGAGGGTCCCAGATACGCAGTATTTT. The encoded protein is CASSLGGRVPDTQYF.

The J gene is TRBJ1-1, the V gene TRBV11-3; D possibly corresponds to TRBD1 (6 bases). Trimming left V 5 bases short and J 3 bases short, with 13 bases between. The CDR3 has 14 residues. Germline CDR1 reads SGHNT; CDR2 reads YENEEA. CDR3 residues: CASSEEGQHTEAFF. CDR3 in DNA: TGTGCCAGCAGCGAAGAAGGACAGCACACTGAAGCTTTCTTT. The full variable domain, with the rest looked up from reference TRBV11-3 and TRBJ1-1, is EAGVVQSPRYKIIEKKQPVAFWCNPISGHNTLYWYLQNLGQGPELLIRYENEEAVDDSQLPKDRFSAERLKGVDSTLKIQPAELGDSAVYLCASSEEGQHTEAFFGQGTRLTVV.

The chain joins TRBV30 to TRBJ2-3; 10 nucleotides align to TRBD2. Per the germline V gene, CDR1 is GTSNPN and CDR2 is SVGIG (reference sequence). V trimming: 8 bases; J trimming: 5 bases; junction bases outside the gene matches: 13. The CDR3 sequence is 15 residues long. CDR3 DNA sequence: TGTGCCGGAAGGCCTAGCGGGAGTAGGAGAGATACGCAGTATTTT. Translating it yields CAGRPSGSRRDTQYF.

This rearrangement joins TRBV6-6 to TRBJ1-1; D unresolved. CDR1 MNHNY and CDR2 SVGAGI come from the germline V gene (reference sequence). The V end was cut by 4 bases, the J end by 0 bases, with 12 bases between. The CDR3 is 15 amino acids. The CDR3 loop is CASSSRLNLNTEAFF. DNA for the CDR3: TGTGCCAGCAGTTCCAGACTAAACCTGAACACTGAAGCTTTCTTT.

The chain links TRBV18 to TRBJ2-7, with 9 bases matching TRBD2. This CDR3 comprises 15 residues. The germline gives CDR1 KGHSH, CDR2 LQKENI. Unmatched junction bases numbered 8, after V lost 6 bases and J lost 2 bases. CDR3 residues: CASSPTSGRAYEQYF. DNA for the CDR3: TGTGCCAGCTCCCCAACTAGCGGGCGTGCCTACGAGCAGTACTTC.

The rearrangement uses TRBV10-2 and TRBJ1-6; 11 nucleotides agree with TRBD1. Trimming took 0 bases from V and 9 from J; bases not matched to a gene: 13. Germline V gives CDR1 WSHSY, CDR2 SAAADI. This CDR3 is built from 19 residues. The CDR3 loop is CASSESRLLRDRGASPLHF. For the CDR3, the DNA is TGCGCCAGCAGTGAGTCGCGCCTCCTCCGGGACAGGGGGGCTTCACCCCTCCACTTT.

In its sample, this clone was seen a few times. V usage is TRBV2 and J usage is TRBJ1-5; unclear D gene. V was cut by 6 bases and J by 3 bases, with 6 bases left in between. Germline CDR1 is SNHLY and CDR2 is FYNNEI. This CDR3 has 12 residues. CDR3 region: CASRRYNQPQHF. For the CDR3, the DNA is TGTGCCAGCAGACGGTACAATCAGCCCCAGCATTTT.

The chain recombines TRBV2 with TRBJ1-3, with 8 bases aligning to TRBD1. Germline V gene lookup returns CDR1 SNHLY and CDR2 FYNNEI. J was trimmed by 0 bases and V by 6 bases; bases with no gene match: 10. The CDR3 has 17 residues. The CDR3 DNA reads TGTGCCAGCAGGCACGGACAGGGTTGGATCTCTGGAAACACCATATATTTT. It is translated as CASRHGQGWISGNTIYF.

The chain employs TRBV14 and TRBJ2-2, with a possible D match to TRBD2 (6 bases). The CDR3 runs 15 residues. V was trimmed by 4 bases and J by 2 bases, leaving 11 bases between them. Germline-derived CDR1 and CDR2 are SGHDN and FVKESK. The CDR3 loop is CASSLTRVNTGELFF. The CDR3 nucleotides are TGTGCCAGCAGCCTGACTAGGGTCAACACCGGGGAGCTGTTTTTT. The full variable domain, in which reference TRBV14 and TRBJ2-2 provide the parts outside the CDR3, is EAGVTQFPSHSVIEKGQTVTLRCDPISGHDNLYWYRRVMGKEIKFLLHFVKESKQDESGMPNNRFLAERTGGTYSTLKVQPAELEDSGVYFCASSLTRVNTGELFFGEGSRLTVL.

V gene TRBV5-1 combines with J gene TRBJ1-2, with D tentatively TRBD1 (5 bases). CDR3 length: 13 residues. Germline V lookup: CDR1 SGHRS, CDR2 YFSETQ. Trimming shortened V by 0 bases and J by 7 bases, and 10 bases separated the two germline ends. DNA of the CDR3: TGCGCCAGCAGCTTGGCCAGGGAATCTGGCTACACCTTC. Translated, it gives CASSLARESGYTF.

The chain combines TRBV7-9 with TRBJ2-5; 8 bases are shared with TRBD1. This CDR3 spans 15 amino acids. The J segment lost 5 bases and the V segment lost 5 bases, leaving 10 bases of the junction unmatched. Germline CDR1 SEHNR, CDR2 FQNEAQ (reference sequence). DNA for the CDR3: TGTGCCAGCAGCCCACGGGACAGGTTGCGGGAGACCCAGTACTTC. Translation: CASSPRDRLRETQYF.

V gene TRBV6-5 combines with J gene TRBJ1-1; D not resolved. The length of the CDR3 is 13 residues. Germline CDR1 and CDR2: MNHEY and SVGAGI. V lost 0 bases, J lost 6 bases, and 8 bases lay in between. In DNA form, the CDR3 reads TGTGCCAGCAGTTACTCAGCGCTGTCTGAAGCTTTCTTT. This sequence encodes CASSYSALSEAFF.

The chain uses TRBV2 and TRBJ1-1, with no clear D. Germline V gene sequence: CDR1 SNHLY, CDR2 FYNNEI. The CDR3 is 14 residues long. V lost 5 bases, J lost 4 bases, and 14 bases lay in between. Here the CDR3 DNA reads TGTGCCAGCAGTTTGAACCGGGTGGCCACTGAAGCTTTCTTT. This codes for CASSLNRVATEAFF. Using reference TRBV2 and TRBJ1-1 for the parts outside the CDR3, the full variable domain is EPEVTQTPSHQVTQMGQEVILRCVPISNHLYFYWYRQILGQKVEFLVSFYNNEISEKSEIFDDQFSVERPDGSNFTLKIRSTKLEDSAMYFCASSLNRVATEAFFGQGTRLTVV.

The CDR3 DNA follows: TGTGCCAGCAGCCAGGGACTCAACACCGGGGAGCTGTTTTTT. Translating gives CASSQGLNTGELFF. This rearrangement joins TRBV7-2 to TRBJ2-2; weak D call: TRBD2 (6 bases). CDR1 and CDR2 (germline): SGHTA, FQGNSA. V lost 5 bases and J 2 bases, leaving 9 bases between the germline ends. The CDR3 totals 14 residues.